A selection of T cell receptor beta chains follows, all from one sample in a study of blood T cell repertoires in COVID-19. Generated by immunoSEQ multiplex PCR, the TCRdb table keeps only in-frame clones and is missing some. The repertoire holds about 95,000 clones, with about four fifths as singletons. Sequences were obtained from peripheral blood. Receptors originate from a man aged 80 or over with COVID-19, enrolled during active disease. Each CDR3 is given with its conserved first and last residue. A D gene is named only where the DNA matches it firmly. Some rows mark clone size as missing; the rest say once, few, many or name a class of expanded clone.

j_call v_call d_call clone_size cdr3_aa cdr3_nt
TRBJ1-6 TRBV27 - few CASSLKAGMNSPLHF TGTGCCAGCAGTTTAAAAGCAGGGATGAATTCACCCCTCCACTTT
TRBJ2-2 TRBV7-2 TRBD2 - CASSSPPGLAGVTGELFF TGTGCCAGCAGCTCGCCACCGGGACTAGCGGGGGTAACCGGGGAGCTGTTTTTT
TRBJ1-1 TRBV11-1 - few CASSVHRQGTEAFF TGTGCCAGCAGCGTACACAGGCAGGGGACTGAAGCTTTCTTT
TRBJ2-7 TRBV5-1 - - CASSLDGARGEQYF TGCGCCAGCAGCTTGGACGGCGCCCGCGGAGAGCAGTACTTC
TRBJ2-3 TRBV6-5 - - CASSPGSLTDTQYF TGTGCTAGCAGCCCCGGGTCACTCACAGATACGCAGTATTTT
TRBJ2-7 TRBV10-1 - - CASSDSFYEQYF TGCGCCAGCAGTGATAGTTTCTACGAGCAGTACTTC
TRBJ1-1 TRBV29-1 - - CSVSEGGVNEAFF TGCAGCGTCTCAGAGGGGGGGGTCAACGAGGCTTTCTTT
TRBJ2-1 TRBV11-2 - few CASSLTPREQFF TGTGCCAGCAGCTTAACCCCCAGGGAACAGTTCTTC
TRBJ2-5 TRBV6-5 - - CASSRGAGETQYF TGTGCCAGCAGTCGGGGGGCCGGGGAGACCCAGTACTTC
TRBJ1-1 TRBV6-6 TRBD1 - CASSPGQGASNSEAFF TGTGCCAGCAGCCCGGGACAGGGGGCATCTAACTCTGAAGCTTTCTTT
TRBJ1-5 TRBV9 - few CASSGGGGNQPQHF TGTGCCAGCAGCGGAGGGGGAGGCAATCAGCCCCAGCATTTT
TRBJ1-4 TRBV11-1 - - CASRFTGLPNEKLFF TGTGCCAGCAGGTTCACGGGACTCCCAAATGAAAAACTGTTTTTT
TRBJ2-1 TRBV6-2/TRBV6-3 - - CASSLGLLAYNEQFF TGTGCCAGCAGTTTGGGGCTCTTAGCTTACAATGAGCAGTTCTTC
TRBJ2-7 TRBV19 - - CARGNFTYEQYF TGTGCGAGAGGGAATTTCACCTACGAGCAGTACTTC
TRBJ2-1 TRBV5-1 - once CASSLGTRQRINEQFF TGCGCCAGCAGCCTTGGGACTCGTCAAAGGATTAATGAGCAGTTCTTC
TRBJ1-1 TRBV15 - - CATSRVGMRHRPEAFF TGTGCCACCAGCAGAGTAGGAATGCGGCATCGGCCTGAAGCTTTCTTT
TRBJ1-1 TRBV9 - few CASSVVQNTEAFF TGTGCCAGCAGCGTAGTACAGAACACTGAAGCTTTCTTT
TRBJ1-2 TRBV5-1 - - CASSTEANYGYTF TGCGCCAGCAGCACGGAGGCTAACTATGGCTACACCTTC
TRBJ1-2 TRBV12-3/TRBV12-4 TRBD1 - CASRPTGSRGYTF TGTGCCAGCAGACCGACAGGGTCAAGGGGCTACACCTTC
TRBJ2-7 TRBV3-1/TRBV3-2 - - CASSQDRYRPHEQYF TGTGCCAGCAGCCAAGACAGGTACAGACCTCACGAGCAGTACTTC
TRBJ2-1 TRBV20-1 - - CSASPPLATIDYNEQFF TGCAGTGCTAGTCCCCCCCTAGCAACCATCGACTACAATGAGCAGTTCTTC